The clone carrying this T cell receptor (beta chain) has a single count. In the authors' methods: Estimates of nucleated cell counts were drawn from the amplification of reference gene primers. Some clones are missing from TCRdb's copy, which holds only in-frame ones; the method was immunoSEQ multiplex PCR. D and trimming were read from the DNA, whereas the V and J calls and clone size are those reported in that table. Of about 210,000 clones listed, 75% to 90% are singletons. These data come from a study of blood T cell repertoires in COVID-19. Study overall: Samples came from the United States, Italy and Spain, spanning acute and convalescent COVID-19. PBMCs, B-cell-depleted T cells, or T cells were the source of the cDNA or gDNA that made up the material.

CDR3 length equals 15 residues. Germline-derived CDR1 and CDR2 are SGHNT and YYREEE (reference sequence). Germline trimming cut 4 bases from V and 2 bases from J; bases unmatched to any gene: 5. The origin of this receptor is a middle-aged man with acute or convalescent COVID-19. This chain links TRBV5-4 with TRBJ2-5, with 10 bases that match TRBD2. Sample: peripheral blood. For the CDR3, the DNA is TGTGCCAGCAGCCGTAGCGGGGGGACTCAAGAGACCCAGTACTTC. As protein: CASSRSGGTQETQYF.